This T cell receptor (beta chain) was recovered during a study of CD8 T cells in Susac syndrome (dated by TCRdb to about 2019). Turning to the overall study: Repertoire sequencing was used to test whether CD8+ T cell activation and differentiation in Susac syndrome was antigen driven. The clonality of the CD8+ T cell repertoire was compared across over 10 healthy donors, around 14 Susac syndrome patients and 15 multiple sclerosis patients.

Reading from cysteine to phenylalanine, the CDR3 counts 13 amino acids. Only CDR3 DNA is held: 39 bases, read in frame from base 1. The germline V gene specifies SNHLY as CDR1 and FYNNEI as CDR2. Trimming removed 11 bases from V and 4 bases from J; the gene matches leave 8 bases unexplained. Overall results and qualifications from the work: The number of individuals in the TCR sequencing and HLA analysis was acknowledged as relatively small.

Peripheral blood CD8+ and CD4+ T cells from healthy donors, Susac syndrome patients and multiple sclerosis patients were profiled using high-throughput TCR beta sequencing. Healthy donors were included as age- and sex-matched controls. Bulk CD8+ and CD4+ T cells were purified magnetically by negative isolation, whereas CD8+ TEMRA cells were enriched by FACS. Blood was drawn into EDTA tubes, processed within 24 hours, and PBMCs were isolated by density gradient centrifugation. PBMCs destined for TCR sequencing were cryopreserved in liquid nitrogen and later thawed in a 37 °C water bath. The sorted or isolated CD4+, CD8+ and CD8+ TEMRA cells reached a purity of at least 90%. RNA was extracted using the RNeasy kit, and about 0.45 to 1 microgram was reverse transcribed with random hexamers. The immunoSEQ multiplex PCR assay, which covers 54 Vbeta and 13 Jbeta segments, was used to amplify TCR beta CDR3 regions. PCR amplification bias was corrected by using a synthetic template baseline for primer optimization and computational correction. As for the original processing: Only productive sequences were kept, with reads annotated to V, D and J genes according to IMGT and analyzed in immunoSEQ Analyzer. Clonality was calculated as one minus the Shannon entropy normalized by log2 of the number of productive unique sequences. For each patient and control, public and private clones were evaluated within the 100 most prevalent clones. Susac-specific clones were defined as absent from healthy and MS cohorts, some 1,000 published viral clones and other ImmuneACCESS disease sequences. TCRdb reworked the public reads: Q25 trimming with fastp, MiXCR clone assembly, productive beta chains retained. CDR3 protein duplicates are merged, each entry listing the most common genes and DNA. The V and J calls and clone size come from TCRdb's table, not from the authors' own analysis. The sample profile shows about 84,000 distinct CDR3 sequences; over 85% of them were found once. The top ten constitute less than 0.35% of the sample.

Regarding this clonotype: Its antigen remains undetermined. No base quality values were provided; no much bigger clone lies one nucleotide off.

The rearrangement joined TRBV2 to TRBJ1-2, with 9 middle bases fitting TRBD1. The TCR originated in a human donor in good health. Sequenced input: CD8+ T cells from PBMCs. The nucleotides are TGTGCCGGAGCGGGACAGGGACTCTATGGCTACACCTTC. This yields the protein CAGAGQGLYGYTF.